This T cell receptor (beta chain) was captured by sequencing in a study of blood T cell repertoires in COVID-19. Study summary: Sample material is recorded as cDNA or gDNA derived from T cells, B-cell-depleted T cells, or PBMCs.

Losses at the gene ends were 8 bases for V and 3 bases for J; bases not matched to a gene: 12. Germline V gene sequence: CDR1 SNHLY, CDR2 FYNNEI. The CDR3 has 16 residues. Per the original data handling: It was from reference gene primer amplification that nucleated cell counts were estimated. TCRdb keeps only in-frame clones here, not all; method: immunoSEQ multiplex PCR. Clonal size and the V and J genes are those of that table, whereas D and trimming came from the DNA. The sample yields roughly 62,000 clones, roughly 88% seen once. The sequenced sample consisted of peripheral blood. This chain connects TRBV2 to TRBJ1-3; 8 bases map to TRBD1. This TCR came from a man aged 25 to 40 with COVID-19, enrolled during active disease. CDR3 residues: CASLMRDRRVGNTIYF. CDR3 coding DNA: TGTGCCAGCTTAATGAGGGACAGGAGGGTTGGAAACACCATATATTTT.